This T cell receptor (beta chain) was identified in a study of T cells in Graves' hyperthyroidism and ophthalmopathy (dated by TCRdb to 2018 to 2020). Broadly, across the study: Peripheral blood was sampled at the time of initial diagnosis, prior to any treatment. After sampling, hyperthyroidism patients received methimazole starting at 30 mg daily, and ophthalmopathy patients received high-dose intravenous methylprednisolone. Prospective prediction of ophthalmopathy was tested in an independent validation cohort of about 19 hyperthyroidism patients and around 16 patients who later progressed to ophthalmopathy. TCR Vbeta CDR3 sequencing of approximately 140 peripheral blood samples (fewer than 45 ophthalmopathy, some 75 hyperthyroidism and about 17 progressor patients) is reported in the paper. A discovery cohort of around 100 patients, about 44 with Graves' ophthalmopathy and 55 to 65 with stable Graves' hyperthyroidism, was used to find distinguishing TCR V-J signatures. The approximately 97 discovery patients were randomly divided into training and test sets at a 7:3 ratio. Thyroid tissue and blood T-cell repertoires from six or seven Graves' hyperthyroidism patients were also compared in the study.

The TCR beta CDR3 regions were amplified from RNA transcripts. For the first round of RT-PCR on the TCR CDR3, the HTBI primer set was used together with the Qiagen OneStep RT-PCR kit. A second multiplex PCR round built the libraries, followed by size selection and purification. Paired-end sequencing of the libraries was performed with 100 bp reads on an Illumina HiSeq2000. The study's processing was this. SOAPnuke was used to process the raw data, throwing out any read that contained adapters or uncalled bases, had a mean Phred below 15, or lacked an exact constant-primer or identifier match. COPE v1.2.5 was used to merge the high-quality paired reads, and each unique nucleotide sequence was defined as a clonotype. MiTCR v1.1 was used to align the clonotypes against IMGT TRBV, TRBD and TRBJ reference segments. The analysis included only V-J combinations with a frequency above 0.0001, which together covered more than 98% of the repertoires. A TCS score was defined as the ratio of F50 (clonal expansion) to E x V (chaos), with BLOSUM62-based TCRdist applied between CDR3 peptides within each V-J. Welch's t-statistics and random forest reduced roughly 500 V-J features to 13, which were used in a naive Bayes classifier (R e1071). In-frame beta chains were kept once TCRdb had trimmed the public reads at Q25 with fastp and called clones with MiXCR. Entries that share a CDR3 protein sequence are merged under the most common genes and DNA. V and J calls and clone size were set by TCRdb, not the authors. In this sample the table shows under 350,000 distinct CDR3 sequences, roughly 18% of which occur a single time. The ten largest make up 45% to 55% of the sample.

Regarding this clonotype: Its antigen specificity is not known. The sample holds no much larger clone one base away, and base qualities are not on file.

The CDR3 runs 15 amino acids, cysteine and phenylalanine included. Only the CDR3 DNA is retained, 45 bases long and in frame from the first base. Trimming at the junction amounts to 6 bases on V and 0 bases on J, and the germline ends lie 12 bases apart. For CDR1 and CDR2, the germline V gene lists MDHEN and SYDVKM. Overall study results and their limits: In validation, the model predicted progression to ophthalmopathy with just under 71% sensitivity and about 73% specificity, a median of around 6.6 months before onset. A model built on a 13 V-J signature distinguished ophthalmopathy from stable hyperthyroidism, reaching roughly 88% sensitivity and under 84% specificity in cross-validation and 80%/75% in testing. Sample size was not statistically predetermined, and investigators were not blinded to group allocation. Most expanded thyroid clonotypes (frequency above 0.001) were also detected in blood, a finding suggesting that blood repertoires may reflect thyroid immune responses.

Graves' hyperthyroidism was defined as stable when no progression to ophthalmopathy occurred over 18 months of follow-up. Hyperthyroidism patients were newly diagnosed, with disease duration under 2 months, and aged 18 to 65 years. The study excluded patients with uncontrolled infections, other autoimmune diseases, pregnancy or lactation. Clinical symptoms, serum thyroxine and TRAb, thyroid ultrasound, and orbital computed tomography formed the basis for the diagnoses. PBMCs were isolated from about 10 ml of fresh peripheral blood by Ficoll-Paque density gradient centrifugation. Total RNA was extracted using Trizol reagent, and RNA quality was assessed on an Agilent 2100 Bioanalyzer.

The chain links TRBV28 with TRBJ1-5; the D gene is possibly TRBD1, with 5 bases matching. Sequencing was performed on blood. The origin of this receptor is a woman in her forties or fifties with Graves' hyperthyroidism. The CDR3 is CASSPGALSNQPQHF. Here is the DNA: TGTGCCAGCAGCCCCGGGGCGCTTAGCAATCAGCCCCAGCATTTT.